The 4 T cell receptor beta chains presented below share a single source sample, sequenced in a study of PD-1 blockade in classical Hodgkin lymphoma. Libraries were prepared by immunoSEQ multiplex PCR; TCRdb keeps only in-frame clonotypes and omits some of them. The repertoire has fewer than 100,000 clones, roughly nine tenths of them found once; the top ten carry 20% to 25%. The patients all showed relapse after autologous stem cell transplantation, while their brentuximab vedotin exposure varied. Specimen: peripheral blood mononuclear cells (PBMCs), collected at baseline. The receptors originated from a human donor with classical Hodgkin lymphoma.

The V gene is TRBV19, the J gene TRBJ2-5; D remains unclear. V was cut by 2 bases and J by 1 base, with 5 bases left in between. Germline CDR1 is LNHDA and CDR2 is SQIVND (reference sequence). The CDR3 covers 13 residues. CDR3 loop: CASSITVQETQYF. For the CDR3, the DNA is TGTGCCAGTAGTATAACCGTCCAAGAGACCCAGTACTTC.

The CDR3 DNA is TGTGCCAGCAGTTACACGAGACAGGGGGCAGGGCCCCAGCATTTT. Translated, it gives CASSYTRQGAGPQHF. The chain joins TRBV6-5 to TRBJ1-5; TRBD1 matches at 10 bases. The germline V gene encodes CDR1 MNHEY and CDR2 SVGAGI. The V segment lost 2 bases and the J segment 9 bases; nucleotides outside the gene matches: 7. The CDR3 length is 15 residues.

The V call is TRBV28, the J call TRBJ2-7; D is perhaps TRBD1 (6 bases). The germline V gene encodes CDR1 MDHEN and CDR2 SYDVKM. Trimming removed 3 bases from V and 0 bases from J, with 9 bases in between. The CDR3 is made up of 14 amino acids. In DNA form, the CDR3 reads TGTGCCAGCAGTTTCGGGGACACCTCCTACGAGCAGTACTTC. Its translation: CASSFGDTSYEQYF. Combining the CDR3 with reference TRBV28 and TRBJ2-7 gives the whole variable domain DVKVTQSSRYLVKRTGEKVFLECVQDMDHENMFWYRQDPGLGLRLIYFSYDVKMKEKGDIPEGYSVSREKKERFSLILESASTNQTSMYLCASSFGDTSYEQYFGPGTRLTVT.

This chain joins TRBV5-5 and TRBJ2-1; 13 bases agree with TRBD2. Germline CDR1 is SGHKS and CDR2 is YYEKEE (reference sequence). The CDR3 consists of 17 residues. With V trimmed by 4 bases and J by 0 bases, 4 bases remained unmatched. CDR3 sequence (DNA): TGTGCCAGCAGCGTGGGACTAGCGGGACTCTCCTACAATGAGCAGTTCTTC. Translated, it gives CASSVGLAGLSYNEQFF.